Listed here is a single T cell receptor (beta chain). Sequencing was performed with immunoSEQ multiplex PCR; in TCRdb, only in-frame clones are kept and a portion is missing. The data contain 150,000 to 200,000 clones, 75% to 95% of them singletons. These data originate in a study of control samples from healthy donors and cancer patients. This CDR3 spans 14 amino acids. Germline V gene lookup returns CDR1 SGHRS and CDR2 YFSETQ. J gave up 8 bases and V 5 bases, and 8 bases lay outside the gene matches. The chain employs TRBV5-1 and TRBJ1-4; 8 bases are shared with TRBD1. Specimen: blood. The TCR was taken from a woman aged 25 to 45 in good health. DNA for the CDR3: TGCGCCAGCAGTAGACAGGGGAATGGAGAAAAACTGTTTTTT. Its translation is CASSRQGNGEKLFF. The full variable domain, its missing parts supplied by reference TRBV5-1 and TRBJ1-4, is KAGVTQTPRYLIKTRGQQVTLSCSPISGHRSVSWYQQTPGQGLQFLFEYFSETQRNKGNFPGRFSGRQFSNSRSEMNVSTLELGDSALYLCASSRQGNGEKLFFGSGTQLSVL.